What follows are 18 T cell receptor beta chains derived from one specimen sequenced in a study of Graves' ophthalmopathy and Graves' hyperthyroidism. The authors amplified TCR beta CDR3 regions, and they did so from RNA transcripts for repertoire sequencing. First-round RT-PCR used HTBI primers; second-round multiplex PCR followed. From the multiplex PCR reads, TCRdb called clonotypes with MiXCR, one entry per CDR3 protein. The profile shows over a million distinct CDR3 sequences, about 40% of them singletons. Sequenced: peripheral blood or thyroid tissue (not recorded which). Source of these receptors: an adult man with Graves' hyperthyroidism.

The CDR3 DNA follows: TGTGCCAGCAGTTTAAGACAGGGGGCGAAGAATGAAAAACTGTTTTTT. This encodes CASSLRQGAKNEKLFF. The J gene is TRBJ1-4, the V gene TRBV12-3 or TRBV12-4, with 10 bases lining up with TRBD1. The CDR3 sequence is 16 residues long. V was clipped by 2 bases and J by 5 bases; unmatched bases: 5.

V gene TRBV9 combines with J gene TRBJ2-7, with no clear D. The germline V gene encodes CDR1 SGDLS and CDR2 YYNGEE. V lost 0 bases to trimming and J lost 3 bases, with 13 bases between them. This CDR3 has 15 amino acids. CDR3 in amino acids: CASSVGVVSIYEQYF. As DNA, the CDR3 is TGTGCCAGCAGCGTAGGTGTAGTATCGATCTACGAGCAGTACTTC.

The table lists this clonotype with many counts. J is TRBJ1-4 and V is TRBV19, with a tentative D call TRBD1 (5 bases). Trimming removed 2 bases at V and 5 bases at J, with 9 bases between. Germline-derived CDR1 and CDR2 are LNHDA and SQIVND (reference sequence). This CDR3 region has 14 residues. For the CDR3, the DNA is TGTGCCAGTAGTATACCGGGGCTGAATGAAAAACTGTTTTTT. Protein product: CASSIPGLNEKLFF.

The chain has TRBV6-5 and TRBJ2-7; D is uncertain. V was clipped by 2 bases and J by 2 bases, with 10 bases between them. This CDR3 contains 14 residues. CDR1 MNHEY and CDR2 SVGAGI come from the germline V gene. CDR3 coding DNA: TGTGCCAGCAGTTACGGGCACAAAACCTACGAGCAGTACTTC. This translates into CASSYGHKTYEQYF.

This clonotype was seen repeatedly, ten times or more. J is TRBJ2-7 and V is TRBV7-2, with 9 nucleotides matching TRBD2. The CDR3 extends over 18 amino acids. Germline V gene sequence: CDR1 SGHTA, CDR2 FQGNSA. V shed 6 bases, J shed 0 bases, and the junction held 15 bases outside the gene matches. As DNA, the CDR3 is TGTGCCAGCAGTCGTGCTAGCGGGACCCAAAAAAGCTCCTACGAGCAGTACTTC. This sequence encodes CASSRASGTQKSSYEQYF. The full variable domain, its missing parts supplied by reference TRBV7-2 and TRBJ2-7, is GAGVSQSPSNKVTEKGKDVELRCDPISGHTALYWYRQSLGQGLEFLIYFQGNSAPDKSGLPSDRFSAERTGGSVSTLTIQRTQQEDSAVYLCASSRASGTQKSSYEQYFGPGTRLTVT.

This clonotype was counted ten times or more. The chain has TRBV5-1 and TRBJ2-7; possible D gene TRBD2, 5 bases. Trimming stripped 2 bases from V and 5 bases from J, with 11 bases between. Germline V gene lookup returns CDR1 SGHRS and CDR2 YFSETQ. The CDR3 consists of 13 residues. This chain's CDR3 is CASSFKEVNEQYF. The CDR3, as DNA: TGCGCCAGCAGCTTCAAGGAGGTCAACGAGCAGTACTTC.

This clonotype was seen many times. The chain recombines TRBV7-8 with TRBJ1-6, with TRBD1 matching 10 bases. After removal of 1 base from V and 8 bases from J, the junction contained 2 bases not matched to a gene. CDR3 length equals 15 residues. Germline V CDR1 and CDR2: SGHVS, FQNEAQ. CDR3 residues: CASSLGGTGDSPLHF. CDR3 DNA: TGTGCCAGCAGCTTAGGGGGGACAGGGGATTCACCCCTCCACTTT.

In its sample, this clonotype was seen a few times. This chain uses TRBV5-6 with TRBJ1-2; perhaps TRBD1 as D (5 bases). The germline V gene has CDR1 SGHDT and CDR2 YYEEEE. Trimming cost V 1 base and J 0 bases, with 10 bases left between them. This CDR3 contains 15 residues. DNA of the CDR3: TGTGCCAGCAGCTTGCTTGGGGCTTCTAACTATGGCTACACCTTC. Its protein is CASSLLGASNYGYTF. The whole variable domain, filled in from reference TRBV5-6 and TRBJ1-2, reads DAGVTQSPTHLIKTRGQQVTLRCSPKSGHDTVSWYQQALGQGPQFIFQYYEEEERQRGNFPDRFSGHQFPNYSSELNVNALLLGDSALYLCASSLLGASNYGYTFGSGTRLTVV.

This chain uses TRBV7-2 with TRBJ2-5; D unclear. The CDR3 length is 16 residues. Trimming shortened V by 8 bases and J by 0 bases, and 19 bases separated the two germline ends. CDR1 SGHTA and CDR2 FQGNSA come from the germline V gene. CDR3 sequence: CASGQERYSNQETQYF. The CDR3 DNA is TGTGCCAGCGGCCAAGAAAGGTACAGCAACCAAGAGACCCAGTACTTC. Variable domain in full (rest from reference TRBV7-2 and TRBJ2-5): GAGVSQSPSNKVTEKGKDVELRCDPISGHTALYWYRQSLGQGLEFLIYFQGNSAPDKSGLPSDRFSAERTGGSVSTLTIQRTQQEDSAVYLCASGQERYSNQETQYFGPGTRLLVL.

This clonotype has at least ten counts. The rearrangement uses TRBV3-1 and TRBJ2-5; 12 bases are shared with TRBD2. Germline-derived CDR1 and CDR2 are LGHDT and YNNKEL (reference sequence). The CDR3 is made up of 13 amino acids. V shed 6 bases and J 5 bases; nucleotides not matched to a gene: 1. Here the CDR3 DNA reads TGTGCCAGCAGGGGGACTAGCGGGGAGACCCAGTACTTC. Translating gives CASRGTSGETQYF.

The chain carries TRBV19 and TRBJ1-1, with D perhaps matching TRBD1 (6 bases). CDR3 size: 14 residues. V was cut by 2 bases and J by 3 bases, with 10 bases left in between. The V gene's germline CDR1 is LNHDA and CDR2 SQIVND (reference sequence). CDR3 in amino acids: CASSIRGGHTEAFF. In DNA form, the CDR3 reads TGTGCCAGTAGTATACGAGGGGGGCACACTGAAGCTTTCTTT.

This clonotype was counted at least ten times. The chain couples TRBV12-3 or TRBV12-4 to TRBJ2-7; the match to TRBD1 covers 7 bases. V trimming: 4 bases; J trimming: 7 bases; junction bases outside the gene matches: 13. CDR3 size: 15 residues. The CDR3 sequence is CASSYPDRVTGEQYF. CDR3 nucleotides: TGTGCCAGCAGTTACCCCGACAGGGTGACGGGAGAGCAGTACTTC.

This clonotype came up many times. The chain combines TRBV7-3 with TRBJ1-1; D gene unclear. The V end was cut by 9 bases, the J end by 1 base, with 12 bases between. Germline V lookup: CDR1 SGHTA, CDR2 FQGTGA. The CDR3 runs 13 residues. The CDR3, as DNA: TGTGCCAGTAGTGAAGCACCGAACACTGAAGCTTTCTTT. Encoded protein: CASSEAPNTEAFF.

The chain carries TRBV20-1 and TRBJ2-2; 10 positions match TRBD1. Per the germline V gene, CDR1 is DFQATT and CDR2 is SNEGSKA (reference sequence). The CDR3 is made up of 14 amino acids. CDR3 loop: CSAGTGVMAGELFF. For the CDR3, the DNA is TGCAGCGCCGGGACAGGGGTTATGGCCGGGGAGCTGTTTTTT.

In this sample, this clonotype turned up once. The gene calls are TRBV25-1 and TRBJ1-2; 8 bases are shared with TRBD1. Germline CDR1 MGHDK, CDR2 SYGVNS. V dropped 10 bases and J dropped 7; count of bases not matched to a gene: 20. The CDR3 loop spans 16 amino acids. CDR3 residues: CATNQAPIQGVGGYTF. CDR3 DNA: TGTGCCACCAACCAGGCTCCTATACAGGGGGTTGGTGGCTACACCTTC.

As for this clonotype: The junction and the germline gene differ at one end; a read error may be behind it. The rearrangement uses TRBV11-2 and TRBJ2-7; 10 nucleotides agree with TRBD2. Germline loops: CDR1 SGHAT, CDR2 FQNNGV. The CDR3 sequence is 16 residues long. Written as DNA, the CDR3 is TGTGCCAGCAGCGAGCCGCAACTAGCGGGATCTGGGGAGCTGTACTTC. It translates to CASSEPQLAGSGELYF.

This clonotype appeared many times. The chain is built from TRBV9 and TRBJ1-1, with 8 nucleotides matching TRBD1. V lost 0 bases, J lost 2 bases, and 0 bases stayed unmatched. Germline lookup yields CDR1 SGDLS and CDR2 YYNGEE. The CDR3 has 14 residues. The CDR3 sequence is CASSVAGGNTEAFF. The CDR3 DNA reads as TGTGCCAGCAGCGTAGCAGGGGGCAACACTGAAGCTTTCTTT.

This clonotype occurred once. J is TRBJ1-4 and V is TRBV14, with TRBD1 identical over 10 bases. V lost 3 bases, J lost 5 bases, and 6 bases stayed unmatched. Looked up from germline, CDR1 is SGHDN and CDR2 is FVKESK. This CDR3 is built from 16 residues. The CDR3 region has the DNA TGTGCCAGCAGCCAGAAACCGGGACAGGGGAATGAAAAACTGTTTTTT. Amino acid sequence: CASSQKPGQGNEKLFF.